This passage covers 21 T cell receptor beta chains from one sample sequenced in a study of cytomegalovirus exposure and HLA in healthy donors. It was with 60 Vbeta and 13 Jbeta primers that the PCR ran. The protocol was immunoSEQ multiplex PCR, while the TCRdb copy is restricted to in-frame clones and leaves out a portion. The sample has under 200,000 clones; around four fifths are singletons. Sequences were obtained from PBMCs. All receptors derive from a woman aged 45-59 years in good health and CMV-seropositive.

The chain uses TRBV5-1 and TRBJ2-1; D may be TRBD2 (6 bases). The V end was cut by 4 bases, the J end by 4 bases, with 15 bases between. Per the germline V gene, CDR1 is SGHRS and CDR2 is YFSETQ. The CDR3 loop spans 15 amino acids. The CDR3 protein is CASSDPPSEYNEQFF. Here the CDR3 DNA reads TGCGCCAGCAGCGATCCCCCTAGCGAATACAATGAGCAGTTCTTC.

The rearrangement links TRBV15 to TRBJ2-1, with TRBD2 as a possible D gene (6 bases). The CDR3 is 17 residues long. Germline CDR1 and CDR2: LNHNV and YYDKDF (reference sequence). The V gene lost 4 bases and the J gene lost 0 bases, with 16 bases spanning the gap. As DNA, the CDR3 is TGTGCCACCAGCAACATACCTAGCGCCAGCTCCTACAATGAGCAGTTCTTC. Its translation is CATSNIPSASSYNEQFF. The whole variable domain, remainder taken from reference TRBV15 and TRBJ2-1, is DAMVIQNPRYQVTQFGKPVTLSCSQTLNHNVMYWYQQKSSQAPKLLFHYYDKDFNNEADTPDNFQSRRPNTSFCFLDIRSPGLGDTAMYLCATSNIPSASSYNEQFFGPGTRLTVL.

This sequence joins TRBV7-2 and TRBJ2-3; D not resolved. V lost 5 bases, J lost 1 base, and 13 bases lay in between. Germline V CDR1 and CDR2: SGHTA, FQGNSA. This CDR3 is built from 15 residues. CDR3 in DNA: TGTGCCAGCAGCCGAAAATTATTAGGCACAGATACGCAGTATTTT. Its protein product is CASSRKLLGTDTQYF.

This rearrangement joins TRBV5-6 to TRBJ2-5; D ambiguous. The length of the CDR3 is 15 residues. With 4 bases removed from V and 2 bases from J, the gap between germline ends came to 15 bases. CDR1 and CDR2 (germline): SGHDT, YYEEEE. CDR3: CASSPVKEFQETQYF. CDR3 nucleotides: TGTGCCAGCAGCCCCGTGAAGGAGTTTCAAGAGACCCAGTACTTC.

The CDR3 bases are TGTGCCAGCAGCCGGGACAGCGGTCCCATTCGCTATGGCTACACCTTC. Translation gives CASSRDSGPIRYGYTF. The chain uses TRBV7-3 and TRBJ1-2; 7 bases map to TRBD1. V shed 5 bases and J 4 bases; nucleotides not matched to a gene: 13. Germline CDR1 is SGHTA and CDR2 is FQGTGA. This CDR3 contains 16 residues.

The chain uses TRBV7-2 and TRBJ2-2; TRBD2 agrees at 9 bases. V lost 6 bases to trimming and J lost 8 bases; unmatched junction nucleotides: 10. This CDR3 contains 15 residues. Germline lookup yields CDR1 SGHTA and CDR2 FQGNSA. The DNA for the CDR3 is TGTGCCAGCAGACTGGGACTAGCCATGGGGGGGGAGCTGTTTTTT. This codes for CASRLGLAMGGELFF.

The chain carries TRBV4-2 and TRBJ2-2, with TRBD1 identical over 9 bases. CDR3 length: 16 residues. Germline V gene sequence: CDR1 LGHNA, CDR2 YNFKEQ. Unmatched junction bases numbered 5, after V lost 3 bases and J lost 3 bases. This CDR3 reads CASSHKDRGYTGELFF. Written as DNA, the CDR3 is TGTGCCAGCAGCCATAAGGACAGGGGATACACCGGGGAGCTGTTTTTT.

V and J are TRBV14 and TRBJ1-1, with D unresolved. Germline assignment: CDR1 SGHDN and CDR2 FVKESK. V dropped 1 base and J dropped 8 bases, with 17 bases sitting between them. The CDR3 extends over 15 amino acids. In DNA, the CDR3 is TGTGCCAGCAGCCAAGCGAACAGAAGGTTATCCGAAGCTTTCTTT. This gives the protein CASSQANRRLSEAFF.

The V call is TRBV7-3, the J call TRBJ2-7, with 9 bases aligning to TRBD2. The germline CDR1 and CDR2 sequences are SGHTA and FQGTGA. The CDR3 totals 12 residues. The junction had 8 bases not matched to a gene; V was cut back by 5 bases and J by 12 bases. The CDR3: CASSIPGLAPYF. In nucleotides, the CDR3 is TGTGCCAGCAGCATACCGGGACTAGCTCCGTACTTC.

The chain joins TRBV6-6 to TRBJ2-5, with 8 bases identical to TRBD2. The germline V gene has CDR1 MNHNY and CDR2 SVGAGI (reference sequence). This CDR3 is 15 amino acids long. Trimming took 2 bases from V and 4 from J; bases not matched to a gene: 6. CDR3 DNA: TGTGCCAGCAGTTACCGCGGGGGGCTCGGAGAGACCCAGTACTTC. It translates to CASSYRGGLGETQYF.

This chain joins TRBV5-8 and TRBJ2-1; tentatively, D is TRBD1 (6 bases). Trimming took off 6 bases at V and 5 bases at J, with 18 bases between the two ends. The CDR3 consists of 15 residues. Per germline, CDR1 SGHTS and CDR2 YDEGEE. CDR3 sequence (DNA): TGTGCCAGCATCCAGGACAGTCTCCCCAACAATGAGCAGTTCTTC. Translating it yields CASIQDSLPNNEQFF.

Of note for this clone: An end of the junction does not agree with germline; a read error may underlie this. The V gene is TRBV7-9, the J gene TRBJ2-7; TRBD1 or TRBD2 may be the D gene (7 bases each). The V gene's germline CDR1 is SEHNR and CDR2 FQNEAQ (reference sequence). This CDR3 spans 13 amino acids. The CDR3 loop reads CSSSGTEWVEQYF. The CDR3 DNA reads TGTTCCAGCAGCGGGACAGAATGGGTCGAGCAGTACTTC.

The rearrangement joins TRBV7-2 to TRBJ1-5; the D gene is possibly TRBD1 (6 bases). The germline V and J ends were trimmed by 5 bases and 7 bases, with 9 bases remaining between them. Germline assignment: CDR1 SGHTA and CDR2 FQGNSA. The CDR3 runs 12 residues. The DNA for the CDR3 is TGTGCCAGCAGCCAGGGGAGACAGCCCCAGCATTTT. Translating gives CASSQGRQPQHF.

This clone showed up just once. CDR3 in DNA: TGTGCCAGCCTCACCCAGGGTACGAACACCGGGGAGCTGTTTTTT. It is translated as CASLTQGTNTGELFF. The chain recombines TRBV6-1 with TRBJ2-2; the D gene is possibly TRBD1 (5 bases). Germline CDR1 and CDR2: MNHNS and SASEGT. CDR3 size: 15 residues. V lost 8 bases and J lost 0, with 13 bases in between.

About this clone itself: Different DNA sequences within this sample yield the same CDR3. This rearrangement joins TRBV9 to TRBJ2-3, with 8 nucleotides matching TRBD2. CDR1 is SGDLS and CDR2 is YYNGEE in the germline V gene. The ends lost 1 base at V and 5 bases at J; junction bases unmatched: 3. The CDR3 contains 14 residues. CDR3 nucleotides: TGTGCCAGCAGCGTAAGCGGGAGTGGAGATACGCAGTATTTT. As protein: CASSVSGSGDTQYF. The full variable domain, with the rest looked up from reference TRBV9 and TRBJ2-3, is DSGVTQTPKHLITATGQRVTLRCSPRSGDLSVYWYQQSLDQGLQFLIQYYNGEERAKGNILERFSAQQFPDLHSELNLSSLELGDSALYFCASSVSGSGDTQYFGPGTRLTVL.

This clone was observed a few times. This chain links TRBV28 with TRBJ2-6; D is undetermined. CDR3 length equals 16 residues. V gave up 6 bases and J gave up 0 bases, with 12 bases separating them. Germline CDR1 MDHEN, CDR2 SYDVKM. CDR3 protein: CASSSSSGSGANVLTF. Written as DNA, the CDR3 is TGTGCCAGCAGCTCCAGTTCGGGCTCTGGGGCCAACGTCCTGACTTTC.

In its sample, this clone was seen a few times. V and J are TRBV7-9 and TRBJ1-1; D unclear. Germline assignment: CDR1 SEHNR and CDR2 FQNEAQ (reference sequence). V was cut by 4 bases and J by 1 base, with 7 bases left in between. This CDR3 region has 13 residues. The CDR3 nucleotides read TGTGCCAGCAGCTCTACCGAGAACACTGAAGCTTTCTTT. The encoded protein is CASSSTENTEAFF.

The gene calls are TRBV15 and TRBJ1-2, with D tentatively TRBD1 (5 bases). There are 14 residues in the CDR3. Germline CDR1 is LNHNV and CDR2 is YYDKDF (reference sequence). V was cut by 1 base and J by 6 bases, with 12 bases left in between. The CDR3 is CATSRGGTADGYTF. As DNA, the CDR3 is TGTGCCACCAGCAGAGGAGGGACTGCTGATGGCTACACCTTC.

This chain links TRBV30 with TRBJ2-1, with TRBD1 matching over 8 bases. With 7 bases clipped from V and 6 bases from J, the junction kept 11 bases outside the gene matches. The CDR3 is 14 residues long. From germline, CDR1 is GTSNPN and CDR2 SVGIG (reference sequence). The DNA for the CDR3 is TGTGCCTTCCGAGACAGGGGTGGTGCCAATGAGCAGTTCTTC. Translation gives CAFRDRGGANEQFF. The variable domain in full, completed from reference TRBV30 and TRBJ2-1, reads SQTIHQWPATLVQPVGSPLSLECTVEGTSNPNLYWYRQAAGRGLQLLFYSVGIGQISSEVPQNLSASRPQDRQFILSSKKLLLSDSGFYLCAFRDRGGANEQFFGPGTRLTVL.

This clone has just a few counts. J is TRBJ1-2 and V is TRBV19; a possible D gene is TRBD1 (5 bases). The germline V gene encodes CDR1 LNHDA and CDR2 SQIVND (reference sequence). The length of the CDR3 is 11 residues. Trimming left V 8 bases short and J 13 bases short, with 17 bases between. Here the CDR3 reads CASGYRTYITF. CDR3 nucleotide sequence: TGTGCCAGTGGATACCGGACATACATCACCTTC.

This sequence joins TRBV2 and TRBJ2-7; 8 nucleotides align to TRBD1. Germline V gives CDR1 SNHLY, CDR2 FYNNEI. The CDR3 spans 15 residues. V trimming: 7 bases; J trimming: 2 bases; junction bases outside the gene matches: 10. The CDR3 spells CASIAGTGLTYEQYF. Written as DNA, the CDR3 is TGTGCCAGCATTGCCGGGACAGGATTAACCTACGAGCAGTACTTC.